Following are 8 T cell receptor beta chains from one sample sequenced in a study of cytomegalovirus exposure and HLA in healthy donors. The PCR used 60 Vbeta and 13 Jbeta primers. Assay used: immunoSEQ multiplex PCR; TCRdb lists only in-frame clones, some missing. The sample lists 130,000 to 150,000 clones; about 74% were seen once. The specimen was PBMCs. The source of these receptors is a woman in her thirties or forties in good health and CMV-seronegative.

This chain links TRBV5-1 with TRBJ2-7, with D tentatively TRBD1 (6 bases). The CDR3 runs 15 residues. V was shortened by 0 bases and J by 0 bases, with 10 bases between the two germline ends. In germline, CDR1 is SGHRS, CDR2 YFSETQ. CDR3 nucleotide sequence: TGCGCCAGCAGCTTGGATACAGGGCGCTCCTACGAGCAGTACTTC. This translates into CASSLDTGRSYEQYF.

In this sample, this clone turned up a few times. The chain links TRBV5-1 to TRBJ1-4; D is perhaps TRBD1 (5 bases). The V and J ends lost 4 bases and 8 bases respectively, with 18 bases between them. There are 15 residues in the CDR3. Germline CDR1 SGHRS, CDR2 YFSETQ. In DNA form, the CDR3 reads TGCGCCAGCAGCACCCGGGGGACTAGCGGCGAAAAACTGTTTTTT. Translated: CASSTRGTSGEKLFF.

The chain joins TRBV2 to TRBJ1-5, with TRBD1 matching over 7 bases. V was pared by 6 bases and J by 1 base, with 6 bases of the junction left unmatched. CDR1 is SNHLY and CDR2 is FYNNEI in the germline V gene. This CDR3 has 15 residues. The DNA for the CDR3 is TGTGCCAGCAGGGCCCAGGGGGGAAGCAATCAGCCCCAGCATTTT. Translating it yields CASRAQGGSNQPQHF.

This rearrangement joins TRBV5-4 to TRBJ2-3; 10 bases agree with TRBD1. CDR1 SGHNT and CDR2 YYREEE come from the germline V gene (reference sequence). The junction had 5 bases not matched to a gene; V was cut back by 4 bases and J by 3 bases. This CDR3 spans 15 amino acids. In DNA form, the CDR3 reads TGTGCCAGCAGCCCAAGACAGGGGGCGACAGATACGCAGTATTTT. It yields the protein CASSPRQGATDTQYF.

A single count supports this clone. The genes are TRBV5-4 and TRBJ2-3; 10 nucleotides agree with TRBD1. The germline CDR1 and CDR2 sequences are SGHNT and YYREEE (reference sequence). The CDR3 totals 17 residues. The V segment lost 0 bases and the J segment 0 bases; nucleotides outside the gene matches: 4. The CDR3 region is CASSLGSGQGSTDTQYF. The CDR3 bases are TGTGCCAGCAGCTTGGGATCGGGACAGGGGAGCACAGATACGCAGTATTTT.

CDR3 nucleotides: TGTGCCAGTAGTACTGTAGACAGGGGCAGTTCACCCCTCCACTTT. This translates into CASSTVDRGSSPLHF. The chain combines TRBV19 with TRBJ1-6; 8 bases align to TRBD1. The CDR3 consists of 15 residues. The V gene's germline CDR1 is LNHDA and CDR2 SQIVND (reference sequence). V trimming: 4 bases; J trimming: 9 bases; junction bases outside the gene matches: 8.

This rearrangement joins TRBV11-3 to TRBJ2-7; D ambiguous. Trimming pared 5 bases from V and 0 bases from J, leaving 11 bases between. CDR3 length: 14 residues. Germline V gene data show CDR1 as SGHNT and CDR2 as YENEEA. CDR3 in amino acids: CASSQSAHSYEQYF. CDR3 bases: TGTGCCAGCAGCCAGAGCGCACACTCCTACGAGCAGTACTTC. Full variable domain (missing parts from reference TRBV11-3 and TRBJ2-7): EAGVVQSPRYKIIEKKQPVAFWCNPISGHNTLYWYLQNLGQGPELLIRYENEEAVDDSQLPKDRFSAERLKGVDSTLKIQPAELGDSAVYLCASSQSAHSYEQYFGPGTRLTVT.

The gene calls are TRBV15 and TRBJ2-2, with a tentative D call TRBD1 (6 bases). This CDR3 spans 15 amino acids. Germline V lookup: CDR1 LNHNV, CDR2 YYDKDF (reference sequence). V lost 0 bases and J 7 bases, leaving 12 bases between the germline ends. The chain's CDR3 is CATSRDRGSGGELFF. CDR3 sequence (DNA): TGTGCCACCAGCAGAGATAGGGGGAGTGGCGGGGAGCTGTTTTTT. The full variable domain, with the rest looked up from reference TRBV15 and TRBJ2-2, is DAMVIQNPRYQVTQFGKPVTLSCSQTLNHNVMYWYQQKSSQAPKLLFHYYDKDFNNEADTPDNFQSRRPNTSFCFLDIRSPGLGDTAMYLCATSRDRGSGGELFFGEGSRLTVL.